Shown below are 30 T cell receptor beta chains from a single sample sequenced in a study of blood T cell repertoires in COVID-19. Produced via immunoSEQ multiplex PCR; TCRdb's table is partial and in-frame only. The sample records 150,000 to 200,000 clones, 75% to 90% being singletons. Sequencing was carried out using PBMCs or T cells enriched from blood (not recorded which). The receptors come from a woman between 55 and 75 years old who had recovered from COVID-19.

The genes are TRBV7-2 and TRBJ1-3; D possibly corresponds to TRBD1 (6 bases). Between the trimmed V and J ends, which lost 1 base and 2 bases, there was a span of 9 bases. Germline V gene lookup returns CDR1 SGHTA and CDR2 FQGNSA. The length of the CDR3 is 15 residues. The DNA for the CDR3 is TGTGCCAGCAGCTTAGATGGACAGCCTGGAAACACCATATATTTT. Its translation is CASSLDGQPGNTIYF.

This chain connects TRBV12-3 or TRBV12-4 to TRBJ2-1; D uncertain. This CDR3 contains 11 residues. V was clipped by 6 bases and J by 9 bases, with 9 bases between them. Here the CDR3 reads CASSLLTEQFF. The CDR3 DNA reads TGTGCCAGCAGCTTGCTAACTGAGCAGTTCTTC.

This sequence joins TRBV12-3 or TRBV12-4 and TRBJ1-1; 10 bases fit TRBD1. The CDR3 is 13 residues long. The V segment lost 10 bases and the J segment 5 bases; nucleotides outside the gene matches: 7. CDR3: CATLGQGETEAFF. DNA for the CDR3: TGTGCCACGTTAGGACAGGGGGAGACTGAAGCTTTCTTT.

This clone was picked up a small number of times. The genes are TRBV5-1 and TRBJ1-4; D uncertain. Trimming cost V 8 bases and J 6 bases, with 14 bases left between them. Germline V lookup: CDR1 SGHRS, CDR2 YFSETQ. The CDR3 spans 13 residues. CDR3 DNA: TGCGCCAGTTCGCAGTCTGTGGATGAAAAACTGTTTTTT. The encoded protein is CASSQSVDEKLFF.

This clone was seen a single time. This sequence joins TRBV5-1 and TRBJ1-4; TRBD1 is a possible D gene (5 bases). Germline V lookup: CDR1 SGHRS, CDR2 YFSETQ. V lost 0 bases and J 7 bases, leaving 13 bases between the germline ends. The CDR3 loop spans 15 amino acids. CDR3 DNA sequence: TGCGCCAGCAGCTTGGCTGCAGGGTTGGGTGAAAAACTGTTTTTT. As protein: CASSLAAGLGEKLFF.

This chain uses TRBV25-1 with TRBJ1-3; D gene unclear. Trimming removed 5 bases from V and 0 bases from J, with 5 bases in between. Germline V CDR1 and CDR2: MGHDK, SYGVNS. The CDR3 spans 13 residues. DNA for the CDR3: TGTGCCAGCAGTCAGGTCTCTGGAAACACCATATATTTT. It specifies CASSQVSGNTIYF.

The chain couples TRBV7-9 to TRBJ2-1; maybe TRBD1 (6 bases). Germline values: CDR1 SEHNR, CDR2 FQNEAQ (reference sequence). The CDR3 is made up of 15 amino acids. V gave up 3 bases and J gave up 4 bases, with 13 bases separating them. CDR3 in amino acids: CASSFPGAVYNEQFF. CDR3 nucleotide sequence: TGTGCCAGCAGCTTCCCAGGGGCCGTATACAATGAGCAGTTCTTC.

This clone came up once. The J gene is TRBJ2-6, the V gene TRBV2, with 8 bases that match TRBD1. The trim removed 3 bases at V and 2 bases at J, leaving 6 bases unmatched. Germline V gene sequence: CDR1 SNHLY, CDR2 FYNNEI. The CDR3 loop spans 17 amino acids. CDR3 nucleotide sequence: TGTGCCAGCAGTGATACGGACAGGGTGGCTGGGGCCAACGTCCTGACTTTC. The encoded protein is CASSDTDRVAGANVLTF.

This clone has only a few counts. The chain couples TRBV2 to TRBJ1-3; D remains unclear. The CDR3 totals 16 residues. Germline V lookup: CDR1 SNHLY, CDR2 FYNNEI. Trimming removed 6 bases from V and 1 base from J, with 16 bases in between. The DNA for the CDR3 is TGTGCCAGCAGGGGAGGCCCGGGGAATTCTGGAAACACCATATATTTT. Its protein product is CASRGGPGNSGNTIYF.

V gene TRBV14 combines with J gene TRBJ1-4; D might be TRBD1 (6 bases). Germline CDR1 reads SGHDN; CDR2 reads FVKESK. Deletions cut 2 bases from V and 0 bases from J, with 10 bases between. The CDR3 is made up of 16 amino acids. CDR3 DNA: TGTGCCAGCAGCCAAAGTTCAGGGGCAACTAATGAAAAACTGTTTTTT. This codes for CASSQSSGATNEKLFF.

The chain has TRBV12-5 and TRBJ2-7; 8 bases map to TRBD1. Germline trimming cut 0 bases from V and 2 bases from J; bases unmatched to any gene: 3. Germline V CDR1 and CDR2: LGHNT, FRNRAP. The CDR3 totals 15 residues. CDR3 amino acids: CASGLVGTGTYEQYF. Here the CDR3 DNA reads TGTGCTAGTGGTTTGGTGGGGACAGGAACCTACGAGCAGTACTTC.

V is TRBV11-3 and J is TRBJ2-1, with a weak D call TRBD1 (6 bases). V lost 5 bases and J 10 bases, leaving 9 bases between the germline ends. CDR3 length: 11 amino acids. Germline V gene lookup returns CDR1 SGHNT and CDR2 YENEEA. The CDR3 protein is CASSPGEEQFF. The CDR3 coding sequence is TGTGCCAGCAGCCCAGGGGAGGAGCAGTTCTTC.

The J gene is TRBJ1-2, the V gene TRBV30, with D uncertain. Trimming took off 4 bases at V and 5 bases at J, with 17 bases between the two ends. This CDR3 has 14 amino acids. Per germline, CDR1 GTSNPN and CDR2 SVGIG (reference sequence). The CDR3 spells CAWTNLRGGYGYTF. Written as DNA, the CDR3 is TGTGCCTGGACTAACTTAAGAGGAGGTTATGGCTACACCTTC.

In DNA, the CDR3 is TGTGCCAGCAGCCATCCCGGGACAGACCCTAATGGCTACACCTTC. Encoded protein: CASSHPGTDPNGYTF. V and J are TRBV3-1 (or the pseudogene TRBV3-2) and TRBJ1-2; 7 bases map to TRBD1. Germline V gene lookup returns CDR1 LGHDT and CDR2 YNNKEL (reference sequence). The CDR3 has 15 residues. The junction had 10 bases not matched to a gene; V was cut back by 3 bases and J by 6 bases.

V is TRBV12-5 and J is TRBJ1-3; a weak D match, TRBD1 (5 bases). V was trimmed by 3 bases and J by 0 bases, leaving 6 bases between them. This CDR3 has 14 residues. Germline V gives CDR1 LGHNT, CDR2 FRNRAP. The CDR3 coding sequence is TGTGCTAGTGGTTTAGGGGTCTCTGGAAACACCATATATTTT. This codes for CASGLGVSGNTIYF.

The rearrangement links TRBV5-6 to TRBJ1-1, with TRBD1 matching over 8 bases. V lost 2 bases and J lost 5; bases outside the gene matches: 5. The CDR3 has 14 amino acids. Germline CDR1 SGHDT, CDR2 YYEEEE. CDR3 in DNA: TGTGCCAGCAGCTTACCAGGGGGCGGGACTGAAGCTTTCTTT. It translates to CASSLPGGGTEAFF.

This clone has just a few counts. The V call is TRBV6-1, the J call TRBJ1-6; D remains ambiguous. The CDR3 is made up of 14 amino acids. Trimming cost V 3 bases and J 4 bases, with 7 bases left between them. Germline loops: CDR1 MNHNS, CDR2 SASEGT. For the CDR3, the DNA is TGTGCCAGCAGTGACATTCTATATAATTCACCCCTCCACTTT. This gives the protein CASSDILYNSPLHF.

Only a few counts were recorded for this clone. The V call is TRBV2, the J call TRBJ1-6; 8 bases are a match to TRBD1. The germline V gene encodes CDR1 SNHLY and CDR2 FYNNEI. The length of the CDR3 is 14 residues. Trimming cost V 3 bases and J 8 bases; bases outside gene matches: 3. CDR3 nucleotides: TGTGCCAGCAGTGAGCAGGGGGCAGATTCACCCCTCCACTTT. Amino acids: CASSEQGADSPLHF.

CDR3 sequence (DNA): TGTGCCAGCAGCCAGACTAGCGGGGGACTTTACGAGCAGTACTTC. Encoded protein: CASSQTSGGLYEQYF. J is TRBJ2-7 and V is TRBV7-2; 12 bases line up with TRBD2. CDR1 and CDR2 (germline): SGHTA, FQGNSA. The CDR3 length is 15 residues. V shed 5 bases and J 4 bases; nucleotides not matched to a gene: 6.

This chain connects TRBV19 to TRBJ2-3; 7 bases match TRBD1. Per the germline V gene, CDR1 is LNHDA and CDR2 is SQIVND (reference sequence). This CDR3 contains 15 residues. The J segment lost 5 bases and the V segment lost 5 bases, leaving 10 bases of the junction unmatched. The CDR3 DNA sequence: TGTGCCAGTAGTGTCCGGGACAGACGCGGAGATACGCAGTATTTT. Translated, it gives CASSVRDRRGDTQYF. The full variable domain, its missing parts supplied by reference TRBV19 and TRBJ2-3, is DGGITQSPKYLFRKEGQNVTLSCEQNLNHDAMYWYRQDPGQGLRLIYYSQIVNDFQKGDIAEGYSVSREKKESFPLTVTSAQKNPTAFYLCASSVRDRRGDTQYFGPGTRLTVL.

The chain is built from TRBV12-3 or TRBV12-4 and TRBJ2-7; possibly TRBD1 for D (6 bases). The V end was cut by 5 bases, the J end by 4 bases, with 9 bases between. The CDR3 totals 12 residues. CDR3 in amino acids: CASSPQGYEQYF. The DNA for the CDR3 is TGTGCCAGCAGTCCACAGGGTTACGAGCAGTACTTC.

Turning to this clone: The junction departs from the called germline gene at one end, perhaps through a read error. V gene TRBV2 combines with J gene TRBJ2-1; 13 positions agree with TRBD2. Germline values: CDR1 SNHLY, CDR2 FYNNEI. CDR3 length: 15 residues. DNA of the CDR3: TGTGCCAGCAGGGAAGGACTAGCGGGGGTTAATGAGCAGTTCTTC. Encoded protein: CASREGLAGVNEQFF.

DNA for the CDR3: TGTGCCATCAGTGGGACTAGAGTGGATAGGGCCAACGTCCTGACTTTC. Protein product: CAISGTRVDRANVLTF. This chain links TRBV10-3 with TRBJ2-6, with TRBD2 matching 7 bases. The J segment lost 5 bases and the V segment lost 4 bases, leaving 8 bases of the junction unmatched. Germline CDR1 is ENHRY and CDR2 is SYGVKD. The CDR3 has 16 amino acids.

The chain uses TRBV18 and TRBJ1-5; D is undetermined. Trimming shortened V by 0 bases and J by 6 bases, and 15 bases separated the two germline ends. From germline, CDR1 is KGHSH and CDR2 LQKENI. This CDR3 comprises 16 residues. CDR3 sequence (DNA): TGTGCCAGCTCACCACCGGGCCCCTACCGTCCTCAGCCCCAGCATTTT. This gives the protein CASSPPGPYRPQPQHF.

The rearrangement uses TRBV3-1 (or the pseudogene TRBV3-2) and TRBJ2-7; 9 bases are shared with TRBD2. CDR3 length: 14 amino acids. Germline values: CDR1 LGHDT, CDR2 YNNKEL (reference sequence). V shed 3 bases, J shed 5 bases, and the junction held 5 bases outside the gene matches. The CDR3 DNA follows: TGTGCCAGCAGCCAGCGGGGGGGGTCCGACGAGCAGTACTTC. It encodes CASSQRGGSDEQYF.

The chain uses TRBV24-1 and TRBJ1-1; no firm D call. The CDR3 spans 13 residues. V was cut by 3 bases and J by 1 base, with 5 bases left in between. In germline, CDR1 is KGHDR, CDR2 SFDVKD. CDR3 amino acids: CATSDRWNTEAFF. The CDR3 nucleotides are TGTGCCACCAGTGATCGGTGGAACACTGAAGCTTTCTTT.

This sequence joins TRBV20-1 and TRBJ1-5; D might be TRBD1 (5 bases). V lost 3 bases and J lost 5, with 11 bases in between. CDR1 and CDR2 (germline): DFQATT, SNEGSKA (reference sequence). This CDR3 is built from 13 residues. The CDR3 coding sequence is TGCAGTGCTAGTGGGGGAGTCGATCAGCCCCAGCATTTT. This sequence encodes CSASGGVDQPQHF.

The rearrangement joins TRBV19 to TRBJ2-7; 7 bases line up with TRBD1. This CDR3 has 14 residues. J was trimmed by 5 bases and V by 5 bases; bases with no gene match: 9. The germline CDR1 and CDR2 sequences are LNHDA and SQIVND (reference sequence). The CDR3 loop is CASSPLTGYDEQYF. As DNA, the CDR3 is TGTGCCAGTAGTCCCCTGACAGGGTACGACGAGCAGTACTTC.

The chain employs TRBV7-2 and TRBJ2-5, with D unclear. V was cut by 1 base and J by 1 base, with 10 bases left in between. This CDR3 has 15 amino acids. Per the germline V gene, CDR1 is SGHTA and CDR2 is FQGNSA. The CDR3 protein is CASSLGFGSQETQYF. The CDR3 DNA reads as TGTGCCAGCAGCTTAGGGTTTGGCAGCCAAGAGACCCAGTACTTC.

This chain connects TRBV10-3 to TRBJ2-7; 14 nucleotides match TRBD2. Trimming removed 3 bases from V and 3 bases from J; junction bases left unmatched: 4. The CDR3 extends over 16 amino acids. Germline CDR1 ENHRY, CDR2 SYGVKD. In nucleotides, the CDR3 is TGTGCCATCAGTGATATAGGGACTAGCGGGGGCTACGAGCAGTACTTC. It codes for CAISDIGTSGGYEQYF.